This entry lists 2 T cell receptor beta chains sequenced from one sample in a study of T-cell memory formation after mild COVID-19. MiXCR, run by TCRdb on the 5' RACE reads, gives a single entry per CDR3 protein. The sample consists of 280,000 or so distinct CDR3 sequences, less than 9.5% of them appearing once. The material sequenced was PBMCs or a T cell subset sorted from them (not recorded which). Receptor source: a man between 18 and 35 years old who had mild COVID-19 (a few samples of this study predate the infection). Cell type and time point are not known.

V gene TRBV20-1 combines with J gene TRBJ1-1; 8 nucleotides line up with TRBD1. The CDR3 is 17 amino acids. Germline V gene data show CDR1 as DFQATT and CDR2 as SNEGSKA (reference sequence). The ends lost 0 bases at V and 1 base at J; junction bases unmatched: 10. The CDR3 loop reads CSARDRTGKGQNTEAFF. The CDR3, as DNA: TGCAGTGCTAGAGATCGGACAGGGAAGGGACAGAACACTGAAGCTTTCTTT.

This clonotype appeared a few times. This chain links TRBV10-1 with TRBJ1-1; D might be TRBD1 (5 bases). CDR1 WNHNN and CDR2 SYGVQD come from the germline V gene (reference sequence). The CDR3 has 14 amino acids. V lost 0 bases and J lost 8, with 13 bases in between. CDR3 nucleotide sequence: TGCGCCAGCAGTGAGTCAGGGGCGGCACGCGAAGCTTTCTTT. Protein sequence: CASSESGAAREAFF.